Here is one TCR beta chain with its context. These data originate in a study of blood T cell repertoires in COVID-19. About the research overall: Sources were T cells, B-cell-depleted T cells, or PBMCs; the material itself was cDNA or gDNA.

Original handling: Amplification of reference gene primers provided the estimated nucleated cell counts. Some clones are missing from TCRdb's copy, which holds only in-frame ones; the method was immunoSEQ multiplex PCR. V and J calls and clone size are as listed in that table; D and trimming were resolved from the DNA. The table has over 200,000 clones, nearly 85% seen once. V lost 0 bases and J 0 bases, leaving 7 bases between the germline ends. The germline gives CDR1 SGHKS, CDR2 YYEKEE (reference sequence). There are 15 residues in the CDR3. The sample comprised peripheral blood. V usage is TRBV5-5 and J usage is TRBJ1-3; D is possibly TRBD1 (5 bases). The receptor was derived from a woman in her thirties with COVID-19, enrolled during active disease. The CDR3, as DNA: TGTGCCAGCAGCTTGGCAGGGAACTCTGGAAACACCATATATTTT. The encoded protein is CASSLAGNSGNTIYF.